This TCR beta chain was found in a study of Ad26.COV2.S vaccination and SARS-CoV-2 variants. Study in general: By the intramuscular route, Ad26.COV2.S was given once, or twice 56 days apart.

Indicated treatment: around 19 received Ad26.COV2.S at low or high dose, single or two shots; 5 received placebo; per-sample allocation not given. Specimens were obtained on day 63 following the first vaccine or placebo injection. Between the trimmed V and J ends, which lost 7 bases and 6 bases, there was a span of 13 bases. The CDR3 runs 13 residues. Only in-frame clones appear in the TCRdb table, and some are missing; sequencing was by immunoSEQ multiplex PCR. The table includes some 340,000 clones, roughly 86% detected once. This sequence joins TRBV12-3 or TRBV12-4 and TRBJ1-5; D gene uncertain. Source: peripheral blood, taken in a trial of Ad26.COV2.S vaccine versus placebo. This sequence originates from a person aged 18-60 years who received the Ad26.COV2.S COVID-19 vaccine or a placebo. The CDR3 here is CASTPDGGQPQHF. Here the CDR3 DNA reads TGTGCCAGCACACCGGATGGAGGTCAGCCCCAGCATTTT.